The TCR beta chain under discussion was sequenced for a study of T cells after yellow fever vaccination. Study context: Preparation used SMART-Seq v4 Ultra Low Input for the low-cell-number fractions.

A few counts support this clonotype. MiXCR, run by TCRdb on the 5' RACE reads, gives a single entry per CDR3 protein. The sample includes approximately 600,000 distinct CDR3 sequences, roughly an eighth of them seen just once. This sequence originates from a man aged 30 to 39 who received the YFV17D yellow fever vaccine. Sequenced material: PBMCs, taken on the day of the yellow fever booster vaccination.

The CDR3 DNA reads as TGCGCCAGCAGCCCGACAGAGGGTTTGCCCTGGAGCTACACCTTC. Its translation: CASSPTEGLPWSYTF. The chain is built from TRBV4-1 and TRBJ1-2, with a possible D match to TRBD1 (5 bases). The CDR3 runs 15 residues. The germline V and J ends were trimmed by 4 bases and 9 bases, with 21 bases remaining between them. Germline V CDR1 and CDR2: MGHRA, YSYEKL.